This T cell receptor beta chain was captured by sequencing in a study of T-cell reconstitution after alpha-beta-depleted transplantation in children. CDR1 and CDR2 (germline): SGHVS, FQNEAQ. The CDR3 extends over 16 amino acids. Trimming removed 1 base from V and 5 bases from J, with 17 bases in between. Broader study findings: Several hundred expanded graft clones reportedly were the source of alpha-beta T cells about two months after transplant. From surviving recipient T cells and thymic progenitors came the high day-60 TCRbeta diversity observed in some patients. Among T cells one year after transplant, newly produced cells accounted for most counts and diversity.

This clonotype was detected many times. What it binds is not known. Preparing the TCRbeta library involved the use of unique molecular identifiers. TCRdb processed the PCR reads anew with MiXCR; each CDR3 protein has one entry. The sample records 450,000 to 600,000 distinct CDR3 sequences, about 10% being singletons. The genes are TRBV7-8 and TRBJ2-5; the D gene is possibly TRBD2 (5 bases). The sequencing used PBMCs, collected before TCRalphabeta/CD19-depleted stem cell transplant. The TCR sequence derives from a child aged 2 to 9 with inherited bone marrow failure, due to receive a stem cell transplant. For the CDR3, the DNA is TGTGCCAGCAGCTTAGTGCGTGGCGCAGGCGGGGAGACCCAGTACTTC. Its translation is CASSLVRGAGGETQYF.